Below, 28 T cell receptor beta chains from the same sample are listed, as sequenced in a study of blood T cells in healthy people across ages. A second roughly 7 to 12 cycle PCR used barcoded and J-beta primers. TCRdb passed the 5' RACE reads through MiXCR, listing each CDR3 protein once. Among 780,000 or so distinct CDR3 sequences listed, 45% to 70% were seen once. The sample consisted of blood. Receptors were obtained from a middle-aged man in good health.

This rearrangement joins TRBV11-2 to TRBJ1-2; D is undetermined. Trimming shortened V by 5 bases and J by 6 bases, and 16 bases separated the two germline ends. Germline CDR1 is SGHAT and CDR2 is FQNNGV. The CDR3 loop spans 14 amino acids. CDR3 sequence reads: CASSEAGPLNGYTF. In nucleotides, the CDR3 is TGTGCCAGCAGCGAGGCCGGACCTTTGAATGGCTACACCTTC.

This clonotype showed up just a few times. The J gene is TRBJ2-7, the V gene TRBV4-2, with D perhaps assigned TRBD1 or TRBD2 (7 bases each). CDR1 is LGHNA and CDR2 is YNFKEQ in the germline V gene. The CDR3 runs to 16 residues. Trimming took off 1 base at V and 1 base at J, with 14 bases between the two ends. The CDR3 DNA reads as TGTGCCAGCAGCCAAGGGTCAGGGGGGGTTTCCTACGAGCAGTACTTC. This sequence encodes CASSQGSGGVSYEQYF.

V and J are TRBV4-2 and TRBJ2-5, with a weak D call TRBD2 (5 bases). With the DNA end fitting TRBJ2-7 better, the J assignment may be wrong. Germline CDR1 and CDR2: LGHNA and YNFKEQ. The CDR3 extends over 14 amino acids. The CDR3 loop reads CASSQRWGVFEQYF. Here the CDR3 DNA reads TGTGCCAGCAGCCAAAGATGGGGAGTTTTCGAGCAGTACTTC.

This clonotype was found a few times. The V call is TRBV11-2, the J call TRBJ2-5; D is unclear. The V and J ends lost 6 bases and 0 bases respectively, with 8 bases between them. Germline V gene data show CDR1 as SGHAT and CDR2 as FQNNGV. CDR3 length: 13 amino acids. The CDR3, as DNA: TGTGCCAGCAGTAAGGGTTACCAAGAGACCCAGTACTTC. Translation gives CASSKGYQETQYF.

V usage is TRBV7-9 and J usage is TRBJ2-5; no reliable D call. Gene TRBJ2-7 matches the end of the DNA better, so the J call may be wrong. The CDR3 covers 15 residues. Germline CDR1 is SEHNR and CDR2 is FQNEAQ (reference sequence). CDR3 bases: TGTGCCAGCAGCCCCTCGTGGGGTATCTCCTACGAGCAGTACTTC. It codes for CASSPSWGISYEQYF.

The chain employs TRBV29-1 and TRBJ2-1; no clear D gene. Trimming shortened V by 5 bases and J by 5 bases, and 19 bases separated the two germline ends. This CDR3 contains 15 residues. Germline assignment: CDR1 SQVTM and CDR2 ANQGSEA. The CDR3 loop is CSVPNALVAHNEQFF. CDR3 DNA sequence: TGCAGCGTTCCGAATGCCCTAGTTGCCCACAATGAGCAGTTCTTC.

This clonotype has more than one count but fewer than ten. J is TRBJ2-7 and V is TRBV20-1; D is perhaps TRBD2 (6 bases). Between the trimmed V and J ends, which lost 6 bases and 0 bases, there was a span of 15 bases. Germline CDR1 reads DFQATT; CDR2 reads SNEGSKA (reference sequence). CDR3 length equals 14 residues. Here the CDR3 reads CSAQAGALSYEQYF. The CDR3 region has the DNA TGCAGTGCCCAAGCGGGCGCTCTCTCCTACGAGCAGTACTTC.

The chain links TRBV6-1 to TRBJ1-2, with no clear D. Germline CDR1 is MNHNS and CDR2 is SASEGT. V lost 4 bases to trimming and J lost 1 base, with 7 bases between them. This CDR3 is built from 13 residues. CDR3 nucleotides: TGTGCCAGCAGTGCTATAGGTAACTATGGCTACACCTTC. As protein: CASSAIGNYGYTF.

The chain couples TRBV25-1 to TRBJ1-2, with no clear D. Germline V gives CDR1 MGHDK, CDR2 SYGVNS. V shed 4 bases and J shed 7 bases, with 10 bases lying between them. This CDR3 contains 12 residues. In nucleotides, the CDR3 is TGTGCCAGCAGTGGTTTGGGCGGTGGCTACACCTTC. It yields the protein CASSGLGGGYTF.

This chain links TRBV20-1 with TRBJ1-2; no clear D gene. V lost 0 bases and J 6 bases, leaving 14 bases between the germline ends. Germline CDR1 is DFQATT and CDR2 is SNEGSKA (reference sequence). CDR3 length: 14 residues. DNA of the CDR3: TGCAGTGCTAGAGATTTTAGAACGGTGCATGGCTACACCTTC. Amino acids: CSARDFRTVHGYTF.

J is TRBJ2-3 and V is TRBV6-2 or TRBV6-3; 13 nucleotides match TRBD2. The V and J ends lost 5 bases and 2 bases, in that order; junction bases with no gene match: 4. From germline, CDR1 is MNHEY and CDR2 SVGEGT. The CDR3 loop spans 16 amino acids. This chain's CDR3 is CASSTTSGRATDTQYF. In nucleotides, the CDR3 is TGTGCCAGCAGTACTACTAGCGGGAGGGCCACAGATACGCAGTATTTT.

The V and J genes are TRBV14 and TRBJ2-4; D uncertain. The CDR3 sequence is 15 residues long. Germline lookup yields CDR1 SGHDN and CDR2 FVKESK. V was clipped by 4 bases and J by 0 bases, with 10 bases between them. Written as DNA, the CDR3 is TGTGCCAGCAGCCGGGCGGACCTAGCCAAAAACATTCAGTACTTC. It translates to CASSRADLAKNIQYF.

V gene TRBV6-5 combines with J gene TRBJ1-2, with 9 nucleotides matching TRBD1. There are 15 residues in the CDR3. J was trimmed by 8 bases and V by 2 bases; bases with no gene match: 9. The V gene's germline CDR1 is MNHEY and CDR2 SVGAGI. In DNA form, the CDR3 reads TGTGCCAGCAGTTACCACCGGGACAGGGATGTCGGCTACACCTTC. It specifies CASSYHRDRDVGYTF.

This clonotype was counted between two and nine times. This rearrangement joins TRBV28 to TRBJ2-5; TRBD2 might be the D (7 bases). The V end lost 3 bases, the J end lost 5 bases, and 13 bases lay between the germline ends. The germline gives CDR1 MDHEN, CDR2 SYDVKM. The CDR3 is made up of 14 amino acids. For the CDR3, the DNA is TGTGCCAGCAGTTTGGTCGGGGGGCTGGAGACCCAGTACTTC. It codes for CASSLVGGLETQYF.

This clonotype showed up just a few times. The gene calls are TRBV12-3 or TRBV12-4 and TRBJ2-7; D is possibly TRBD2 (5 bases). This CDR3 has 14 amino acids. Trimming stripped 3 bases from V and 3 bases from J, with 12 bases between. CDR3 coding DNA: TGTGCCAGCAGTTTTTCTAGCACAAACTACGAGCAGTACTTC. Protein product: CASSFSSTNYEQYF.

This clonotype was observed a few times. The chain has TRBV4-1 and TRBJ2-2; D might be TRBD1 or TRBD2, each matching 5 bases. The CDR3 loop spans 15 amino acids. Germline assignment: CDR1 MGHRA and CDR2 YSYEKL. V dropped 4 bases and J dropped 6 bases, with 15 bases sitting between them. The CDR3 region is CASSRREWGPGELFF. CDR3 bases: TGCGCCAGCAGCCGCCGGGAATGGGGCCCCGGGGAGCTGTTTTTT.

This chain uses TRBV3-1 with TRBJ2-5; 13 bases line up with TRBD2. V lost 3 bases to trimming and J lost 7 bases; unmatched junction nucleotides: 11. The germline gives CDR1 LGHDT, CDR2 YNNKEL (reference sequence). The CDR3 sequence is 17 residues long. Here the CDR3 DNA reads TGTGCCAGCAGCCAGGGTCATGGGACTAGCGGGGCCGGGACCCAGTACTTC. Its translation: CASSQGHGTSGAGTQYF.

The chain carries TRBV14 and TRBJ1-5; unclear D gene. Per germline, CDR1 SGHDN and CDR2 FVKESK. This CDR3 is 12 amino acids long. V lost 4 bases and J 13 bases, leaving 14 bases between the germline ends. CDR3 region: CASSLSSGEQHF. Here the CDR3 DNA reads TGTGCCAGCAGCCTAAGTTCCGGGGAACAGCATTTT.

This chain joins TRBV18 and TRBJ2-6, with unresolved D. From germline, CDR1 is KGHSH and CDR2 LQKENI. The ends were cut back, 3 bases at V and 1 base at J, with 7 bases in the middle. This CDR3 comprises 15 residues. CDR3 in DNA: TGTGCCAGCTCACCCCTGCAGTCTGGGGCCAACGTCCTGACTTTC. Translated, it gives CASSPLQSGANVLTF.

This chain uses TRBV5-1 with TRBJ2-1, with D perhaps TRBD1 (5 bases). Germline V gene lookup returns CDR1 SGHRS and CDR2 YFSETQ. Trimming left V 1 base short and J 7 bases short, with 12 bases between. This CDR3 is built from 14 residues. The CDR3 protein is CASSLPDIGNEQFF. Written as DNA, the CDR3 is TGCGCCAGCAGCTTGCCGGACATCGGGAATGAGCAGTTCTTC.

The V call is TRBV4-3, the J call TRBJ2-1, with D possibly being TRBD1 or TRBD2 (7 bases each). The CDR3 has 20 residues. The ends were cut back, 5 bases at V and 0 bases at J, with 26 bases in the middle. Germline V gene lookup returns CDR1 LGHNA and CDR2 YSLEER. This chain's CDR3 is CASSSHRDRGRVGSYNEQFF. For the CDR3, the DNA is TGCGCCAGCAGCTCACACCGGGACAGAGGGAGGGTCGGCTCCTACAATGAGCAGTTCTTC.

The rearrangement links TRBV29-1 to TRBJ2-5; maybe TRBD2 (5 bases). This CDR3 is 13 amino acids long. The V gene lost 2 bases and the J gene lost 1 base, with 8 bases spanning the gap. From germline, CDR1 is SQVTM and CDR2 ANQGSEA. The DNA for the CDR3 is TGCAGCGTTGAAATCCTAGCCCAAGAGACCCAGTACTTC. The encoded protein is CSVEILAQETQYF.

This clonotype was detected only once. V gene TRBV7-2 combines with J gene TRBJ2-5; tentatively, D is TRBD2 (5 bases). The DNA matches TRBJ2-1 better at its end, which makes the J call doubtful. The CDR3 loop spans 14 amino acids. Germline V CDR1 and CDR2: SGHTA, FQGNSA. DNA of the CDR3: TGTGCCAGCAGCTGGAGGACCAGTTCAAAAGTGCAGTTCTTC. Translating gives CASSWRTSSKVQFF.

This rearrangement joins TRBV20-1 to TRBJ2-7; possibly TRBD2 for D (5 bases). The V gene lost 0 bases and the J gene lost 5 bases, with 17 bases spanning the gap. Germline V gives CDR1 DFQATT, CDR2 SNEGSKA (reference sequence). CDR3 length equals 15 residues. The CDR3: CSAREAGLPIDEQYF. The CDR3 DNA sequence: TGCAGTGCTAGAGAGGCGGGCCTCCCAATTGACGAGCAGTACTTC.

The gene calls are TRBV11-2 and TRBJ2-3; 12 bases fit TRBD2. This CDR3 region has 17 residues. J was trimmed by 3 bases and V by 5 bases; bases with no gene match: 9. Germline V gene lookup returns CDR1 SGHAT and CDR2 FQNNGV. This chain's CDR3 is CASSRTPSGRGTDTQYF. Written as DNA, the CDR3 is TGTGCCAGCAGCAGAACTCCTAGCGGGAGGGGAACAGATACGCAGTATTTT.

V and J are TRBV9 and TRBJ2-5; 10 bases agree with TRBD1. The germline CDR1 and CDR2 sequences are SGDLS and YYNGEE. CDR3 size: 15 residues. V lost 0 bases to trimming and J lost 4 bases; unmatched junction nucleotides: 3. The CDR3 protein is CASSVGGQGGETQYF. The CDR3 coding sequence is TGTGCCAGCAGCGTAGGCGGACAGGGGGGAGAGACCCAGTACTTC.

This clonotype has more than one count but fewer than ten. The chain employs TRBV13 and TRBJ2-6; 11 nucleotides line up with TRBD2. The CDR3 has 18 residues. From germline, CDR1 is PRHDT and CDR2 FYEKMQ (reference sequence). V dropped 5 bases and J dropped 0; count of bases not matched to a gene: 6. The CDR3: CASSPPSGGSSGANVLTF. The CDR3 DNA follows: TGTGCCAGCAGCCCGCCTAGCGGGGGGTCCTCTGGGGCCAACGTCCTGACTTTC.

V usage is TRBV6-2 or TRBV6-3 and J usage is TRBJ2-4, with D uncertain. The end of the DNA fits TRBJ2-7 better, so the J call may be wrong. This CDR3 comprises 17 residues. Germline V gene data show CDR1 as MNHEY and CDR2 as SVGEGT. CDR3 bases: TGTGCCAGCAGTTACTCGAGTACCGGACGGATCCACTACGAGCAGTACTTC. This encodes CASSYSSTGRIHYEQYF.